One sample yielded the 23 T cell receptor beta chains listed below, sequenced in a study of CD8 T cells in ankylosing spondylitis. TCRdb reanalysed the 5' RACE reads using MiXCR and keeps one entry per CDR3 protein. The repertoire has 250,000 to 350,000 distinct CDR3 sequences, about a fifth of them found once; the top ten carry 3.5%. Sample: blood, either unsorted or a sorted T cell fraction (not recorded which). The receptors come from a female donor with ankylosing spondylitis or in good health (not recorded which).

The rearrangement links TRBV23-1 to TRBJ2-2; TRBD1 aligns across 7 bases. TRBV23-1 is classed as an ORF, of uncertain function. This CDR3 contains 16 residues. V lost 6 bases and J lost 4; bases outside the gene matches: 11. Written as DNA, the CDR3 is TGCGCCAGCAGCCCATCGGGACAGACCTTCACCGGGGAGCTGTTTTTT. Protein product: CASSPSGQTFTGELFF.

This clonotype showed up just a few times. The gene calls are TRBV5-1 and TRBJ2-5, with a weak D call TRBD2 (6 bases). The V gene lost 5 bases and the J gene lost 1 base, with 9 bases spanning the gap. Per germline, CDR1 SGHRS and CDR2 YFSETQ. The CDR3 sequence is 13 residues long. The CDR3 DNA reads TGCGCCAGCAGGGGACTCACCCAAGAGACCCAGTACTTC. Amino acid sequence: CASRGLTQETQYF.

The genes are TRBV7-9 and TRBJ2-3, with 8 positions matching TRBD2. Losses at the gene ends were 2 bases for V and 0 bases for J; bases not matched to a gene: 4. Germline V gives CDR1 SEHNR, CDR2 FQNEAQ (reference sequence). This CDR3 comprises 16 residues. The CDR3 DNA sequence: TGTGCCAGCAGCTTATCGACTAGCGAAAGCACAGATACGCAGTATTTT. Its translation is CASSLSTSESTDTQYF.

The chain's CDR3 is CASSQVYTDTQYF. DNA of the CDR3: TGTGCCAGCAGCCAAGTCTACACAGATACGCAGTATTTT. V usage is TRBV3-1 and J usage is TRBJ2-3; D is unclear. Per germline, CDR1 LGHDT and CDR2 YNNKEL (reference sequence). Trimming left V 1 base short and J 2 bases short, with 4 bases between. CDR3 length: 13 residues.

This clonotype was observed a handful of times. This rearrangement joins TRBV20-1 to TRBJ2-3; 7 bases align to TRBD2. Trimming took 6 bases from V and 5 from J; bases not matched to a gene: 11. CDR1 and CDR2 (germline): DFQATT, SNEGSKA (reference sequence). The CDR3 is 14 residues long. For the CDR3, the DNA is TGCAGTGCCGTTGGGCGGGAGATTCTAGATACGCAGTATTTT. Residues: CSAVGREILDTQYF.

The chain links TRBV7-9 to TRBJ1-1; weak D call: TRBD1 (6 bases). Germline CDR1 SEHNR, CDR2 FQNEAQ (reference sequence). The CDR3 consists of 16 residues. V lost 5 bases to trimming and J lost 1 base, with 17 bases between them. This CDR3 is CASSPLRGQPNTEAFF. The CDR3 DNA reads as TGTGCCAGCAGCCCCCTACGCGGACAGCCGAACACTGAAGCTTTCTTT.

This clonotype was observed a single time. This chain connects TRBV5-4 to TRBJ2-1; TRBD2 matches 7 bases. This CDR3 has 14 residues. Germline CDR1 reads SGHNT; CDR2 reads YYREEE (reference sequence). Germline trimming cut 2 bases from V and 5 bases from J; bases unmatched to any gene: 4. This CDR3 is CASSFKRGHNEQFF. The CDR3 nucleotides are TGTGCCAGCAGCTTCAAGCGGGGACACAATGAGCAGTTCTTC.

This clonotype has only a few counts. CDR3 residues: CASSYRDTHTGELFF. Here the CDR3 DNA reads TGTGCCAGCAGTTACCGGGACACTCACACCGGGGAGCTGTTTTTT. The chain recombines TRBV6-5 with TRBJ2-2; possible D gene TRBD1, 6 bases. The CDR3 totals 15 residues. Trimming cost V 2 bases and J 3 bases, with 10 bases left between them. Germline V CDR1 and CDR2: MNHEY, SVGAGI.

This clonotype has more than one count but fewer than ten. The chain couples TRBV5-1 to TRBJ2-1; TRBD1 agrees at 8 bases. The CDR3 covers 12 residues. In germline, CDR1 is SGHRS, CDR2 YFSETQ. V lost 2 bases and J lost 10; bases outside the gene matches: 2. CDR3 nucleotide sequence: TGCGCCAGCAGCTTTGACAGGGGCGAGCAGTTCTTC. This encodes CASSFDRGEQFF.

This chain connects TRBV4-2 to TRBJ2-1, with 13 bases lining up with TRBD2. The ends lost 2 bases at V and 6 bases at J; junction bases unmatched: 4. This CDR3 region has 16 residues. CDR1 is LGHNA, CDR2 YNFKEQ, per germline. This CDR3 reads CASSQRTSGSSNEQFF. The CDR3 DNA reads TGTGCCAGCAGCCAAAGGACTAGCGGGAGCAGCAATGAGCAGTTCTTC.

The chain links TRBV6-6 to TRBJ1-1; D ambiguous. Trimming took off 7 bases at V and 5 bases at J, with 8 bases between the two ends. The CDR3 loop spans 11 amino acids. Germline assignment: CDR1 MNHNY and CDR2 SVGAGI (reference sequence). The DNA for the CDR3 is TGTGCCAGCATCTACTCTACTGAAGCTTTCTTT. It is translated as CASIYSTEAFF.

The rearrangement joins TRBV27 to TRBJ2-3; 7 positions agree with TRBD2. There are 16 residues in the CDR3. The V gene's germline CDR1 is MNHEY and CDR2 SMNVEV (reference sequence). The junction had 9 bases not matched to a gene; V was cut back by 6 bases and J by 0 bases. The CDR3 DNA sequence: TGTGCCAGCAGACGAGGAAATAGCGGGAGCACAGATACGCAGTATTTT. Residues: CASRRGNSGSTDTQYF.

This clonotype has a handful of counts. The J gene is TRBJ2-2, the V gene TRBV18; D is unresolved. V shed 5 bases and J shed 4 bases, with 11 bases lying between them. Germline V lookup: CDR1 KGHSH, CDR2 LQKENI. There are 14 residues in the CDR3. CDR3 protein: CASSAYDGTGELFF. CDR3 coding DNA: TGTGCCAGCTCAGCGTACGACGGCACCGGGGAGCTGTTTTTT. The variable domain in full, completed from reference TRBV18 and TRBJ2-2, reads NAGVMQNPRHLVRRRGQEARLRCSPMKGHSHVYWYRQLPEEGLKFMVYLQKENIIDESGMPKERFSAEFPKEGPSILRIQQVVRGDSAAYFCASSAYDGTGELFFGEGSRLTVL.

The CDR3 region has the DNA TGTGCCAGCAGTTCACAGGGGGTTAACTATGGCTACACCTTC. Its protein is CASSSQGVNYGYTF. The chain uses TRBV3-1 and TRBJ1-2, with 8 bases lining up with TRBD1. Per germline, CDR1 LGHDT and CDR2 YNNKEL (reference sequence). J was trimmed by 1 base and V by 6 bases; bases with no gene match: 4. The CDR3 is made up of 14 amino acids.

This sequence joins TRBV20-1 and TRBJ2-1; 8 nucleotides match TRBD2. The V segment lost 1 base and the J segment 7 bases; nucleotides outside the gene matches: 0. The CDR3 extends over 12 amino acids. Germline V CDR1 and CDR2: DFQATT, SNEGSKA (reference sequence). CDR3 loop: CSARVAGNEQFF. The DNA of the CDR3 is TGCAGTGCTAGAGTAGCGGGGAATGAGCAGTTCTTC.

The chain joins TRBV27 to TRBJ1-5; TRBD1 matches at 9 bases. This CDR3 comprises 16 residues. Unmatched junction bases numbered 11, after V lost 4 bases and J lost 7 bases. Germline V gives CDR1 MNHEY, CDR2 SMNVEV (reference sequence). CDR3 residues: CASSSGTQGARQPQHF. CDR3 DNA: TGTGCCAGCAGTTCCGGCACACAGGGGGCAAGACAGCCCCAGCATTTT.

The V gene is TRBV19, the J gene TRBJ1-5; D uncertain. This CDR3 is 15 amino acids long. Germline values: CDR1 LNHDA, CDR2 SQIVND (reference sequence). V lost 0 bases and J 2 bases, leaving 8 bases between the germline ends. CDR3 region: CASSIDRQGNQPQHF. CDR3 nucleotide sequence: TGTGCCAGTAGTATAGATCGCCAGGGCAATCAGCCCCAGCATTTT.

This chain uses TRBV2 with TRBJ2-1; 16 nucleotides line up with TRBD2. CDR1 and CDR2 from the germline V gene are SNHLY and FYNNEI. The CDR3 runs 21 residues. Unmatched junction bases numbered 20, after V lost 8 bases and J lost 4 bases. The CDR3 DNA follows: TGTGCCAGCCCCGGTGTCCTCCTGGGACTAGCGGGAGGGCCGCAATACAATGAGCAGTTCTTC. Encoded protein: CASPGVLLGLAGGPQYNEQFF.

This clonotype showed up just a few times. The chain combines TRBV27 with TRBJ2-3, with 10 bases lining up with TRBD1. The CDR3 runs 17 residues. V shed 3 bases and J 6 bases; nucleotides not matched to a gene: 12. CDR1 and CDR2 (germline): MNHEY, SMNVEV (reference sequence). CDR3 nucleotide sequence: TGTGCCAGCAGTTTTTTCGTGGGGACAGGGGCGGCCGATACGCAGTATTTT. It codes for CASSFFVGTGAADTQYF.

The V and J genes are TRBV5-6 and TRBJ1-2; unclear D gene. This CDR3 comprises 12 residues. Trimming shortened V by 0 bases and J by 8 bases, and 8 bases separated the two germline ends. CDR1 SGHDT and CDR2 YYEEEE come from the germline V gene. CDR3 residues: CASSLEARGYTF. The CDR3 DNA reads as TGTGCCAGCAGCTTGGAGGCCAGGGGCTACACCTTC.

This clonotype has ten or more counts. The genes are TRBV29-1 and TRBJ2-1; 11 bases line up with TRBD1. V was clipped by 5 bases and J by 7 bases; unmatched bases: 7. CDR1 is SQVTM, CDR2 ANQGSEA, per germline. This CDR3 contains 14 residues. Written as DNA, the CDR3 is TGCAGCGTTCGCCGGGACAGGGGGGGGAATGAGCAGTTCTTC. It encodes CSVRRDRGGNEQFF.

This chain joins TRBV3-1 and TRBJ2-1; 13 nucleotides line up with TRBD2. Germline values: CDR1 LGHDT, CDR2 YNNKEL (reference sequence). V gave up 3 bases and J gave up 5 bases; unmatched junction bases: 1. The CDR3 is made up of 15 amino acids. CDR3 sequence: CASSQGLAGNNEQFF. The CDR3 DNA is TGTGCCAGCAGCCAGGGACTAGCGGGAAACAATGAGCAGTTCTTC.

The chain joins TRBV20-1 to TRBJ2-7, with 7 nucleotides matching TRBD2. The CDR3 totals 15 residues. Germline CDR1 reads DFQATT; CDR2 reads SNEGSKA (reference sequence). V shed 1 base and J 6 bases; nucleotides not matched to a gene: 12. As DNA, the CDR3 is TGCAGTGCTAGAGTTCAGTGGGCGGGAGCGGGCGAGCAGTACTTC. Residues: CSARVQWAGAGEQYF.